This T cell receptor (beta chain) was recovered during a study of neurological immune-mediated disorders. This clonotype was observed at least ten times. The time point here: longitudinal time-point 2. Healthy controls were blood bank volunteers in Maryland, USA. 2 million PBMCs stored at -80 C were the source of the unsorted libraries. Germline V CDR1 and CDR2: SEHNR, FQNEAQ (reference sequence). V was pared by 2 bases and J by 3 bases, with 16 bases between. The CDR3 is made up of 16 amino acids. With 10-nucleotide random UMIs included, cDNA was synthesized by 5'RACE. TCRdb reprocessed the 5' RACE reads via MiXCR and lists one record per CDR3 protein. The sample has some 60,000 distinct CDR3 sequences; less than 10% are singletons.

The rearrangement joins TRBV7-9 to TRBJ1-2; D is possibly TRBD1 (5 bases). The sequence derives from a man aged 25-40 years in good health. What was sequenced was PBMCs. The CDR3 DNA reads TGTGCCAGCAGCTTATTAGGGGAGACGAGGGACTATGGCTACACCTTC. Translation gives CASSLLGETRDYGYTF.